This T cell receptor beta chain stems from a study of blood T cell repertoires in COVID-19. Study details: Some COVID-19 samples were acute and others convalescent; all came from the United States, Italy and Spain. T cells, B-cell-depleted T cells, or PBMCs supplied cDNA or gDNA.

Per the original methods: Quantification of nucleated cells was approximated via reference gene primer amplification. Repertoires were generated with immunoSEQ multiplex PCR, while TCRdb's copy carries only in-frame clones and drops some. V and J calls plus clone size are reproduced from that table; the DNA served to infer D and trimming. The sample lists about 36,000 clones; around 80% were seen once. V lost 0 bases and J 3 bases, leaving 10 bases between the germline ends. CDR3 size: 15 residues. Looked up from germline, CDR1 is SGDLS and CDR2 is YYNGEE. This chain links TRBV9 with TRBJ1-5; D perhaps matches TRBD1 (6 bases). Specimen: peripheral blood. The receptor was isolated from a man aged 55 to 69 with acute or convalescent COVID-19. This CDR3 is CASSVDWDTNQPQHF. DNA of the CDR3: TGTGCCAGCAGCGTAGACTGGGACACCAATCAGCCCCAGCATTTT. Together with reference TRBV9 and TRBJ1-5, the CDR3 gives the full variable domain: DSGVTQTPKHLITATGQRVTLRCSPRSGDLSVYWYQQSLDQGLQFLIQYYNGEERAKGNILERFSAQQFPDLHSELNLSSLELGDSALYFCASSVDWDTNQPQHFGDGTRLSIL.